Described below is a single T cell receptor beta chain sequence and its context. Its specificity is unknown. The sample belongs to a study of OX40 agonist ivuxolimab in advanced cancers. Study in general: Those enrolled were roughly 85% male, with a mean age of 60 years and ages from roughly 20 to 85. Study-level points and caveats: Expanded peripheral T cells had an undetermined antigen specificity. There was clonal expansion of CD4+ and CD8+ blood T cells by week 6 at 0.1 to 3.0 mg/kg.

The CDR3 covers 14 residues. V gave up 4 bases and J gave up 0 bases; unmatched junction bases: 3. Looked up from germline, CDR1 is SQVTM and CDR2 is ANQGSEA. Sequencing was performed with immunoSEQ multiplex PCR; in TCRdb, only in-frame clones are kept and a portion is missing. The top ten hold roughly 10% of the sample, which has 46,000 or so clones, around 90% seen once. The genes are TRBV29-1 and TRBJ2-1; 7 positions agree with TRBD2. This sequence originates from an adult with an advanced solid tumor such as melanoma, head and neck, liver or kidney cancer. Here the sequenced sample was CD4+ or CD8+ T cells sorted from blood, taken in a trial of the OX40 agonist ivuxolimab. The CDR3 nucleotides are TGCAGCGTTGTCCGCGGGAGCTCCTACAATGAGCAGTTCTTC. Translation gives CSVVRGSSYNEQFF.